These 22 T cell receptor beta chains were sequenced from one sample in a study of vaccination effects on CD4 cells after COVID-19. For these receptors, no antigen is known. Here immunoSEQ multiplex PCR was the method, and the copy in TCRdb shows in-frame clones only, minus some. The sample records around 24,000 clones, nearly 80% being singletons. Sequencing was preceded by expansion of antigen-specific CD4+ T cells with viral peptide pools in the ViraFEST assay. Researchers isolated CD4+ T cells once roughly ten days of culture had elapsed. The cohort was immunized with two doses of either the BNT162b2 or mRNA-1273 vaccine. Source: CD4+ T cells from PBMCs cultured with SARS-CoV-2 spike peptides, taken after COVID-19 vaccination. The receptors come from a human donor who received a COVID-19 vaccine. Some clones in this sample may be carry-over from other donors' samples.

V is TRBV27 and J is TRBJ2-7, with 14 bases aligning to TRBD2. This CDR3 contains 18 residues. Losses at the gene ends were 1 base for V and 0 bases for J; bases not matched to a gene: 5. Germline CDR1 and CDR2: MNHEY and SMNVEV (reference sequence). For the CDR3, the DNA is TGTGCCAGCAGTTTATATGGGACTAGCGGGGGTATCTCCTACGAGCAGTACGTC. Its protein product is CASSLYGTSGGISYEQYV.

This chain links TRBV20-1 with TRBJ2-5; no definite D call. The CDR3 sequence is 15 residues long. From germline, CDR1 is DFQATT and CDR2 SNEGSKA (reference sequence). Trimming stripped 3 bases from V and 3 bases from J, with 17 bases between. For the CDR3, the DNA is TGCAGTGCTAGTGGAAGGCGGTTTTCCGAAGAGACCCAGTACTTC. It codes for CSASGRRFSEETQYF.

The chain is built from TRBV28 and TRBJ1-1, with no clear D. V lost 7 bases and J 3 bases, leaving 9 bases between the germline ends. CDR1 MDHEN and CDR2 SYDVKM come from the germline V gene. This CDR3 comprises 12 residues. The CDR3 bases are TGTGCCAGCACCGGGCCTCACACTGAAGCTTTCTTT. Protein sequence: CASTGPHTEAFF.

The chain uses TRBV24-1 and TRBJ2-5, with D unresolved. CDR1 is KGHDR, CDR2 SFDVKD, per germline. Trimming pared 5 bases from V and 3 bases from J, leaving 12 bases between. The CDR3 has 14 residues. The CDR3 nucleotides are TGTGCCACCAGTGTCTCGGCCGTCAAAGAGACCCAGTACTTC. This translates into CATSVSAVKETQYF.

The CDR3 bases are TGTGCCAGCACCCTAATTAACTATGGCTACACCTTC. Translating gives CASTLINYGYTF. The chain couples TRBV2 to TRBJ1-2; D remains ambiguous. Trimming removed 7 bases at V and 1 base at J, with 7 bases between. The germline V gene encodes CDR1 SNHLY and CDR2 FYNNEI. This CDR3 has 12 amino acids.

The V gene is TRBV5-1, the J gene TRBJ2-6; D is unresolved. Germline CDR1 and CDR2: SGHRS and YFSETQ. The V and J ends lost 4 bases and 3 bases respectively, with 14 bases between them. The CDR3 is 16 residues long. The CDR3 sequence is CASSPTVGGGANVLTF. CDR3 DNA sequence: TGCGCCAGCAGCCCCACGGTCGGTGGTGGGGCCAACGTCCTGACTTTC.

The chain carries TRBV24-1 and TRBJ1-2, with no clear D. Trimming pared 9 bases from V and 3 bases from J, leaving 16 bases between. CDR1 is KGHDR, CDR2 SFDVKD, per germline. There are 14 residues in the CDR3. The CDR3 region is CATHSGETHYGYTF. The DNA of the CDR3 is TGTGCCACCCACTCCGGGGAGACGCACTATGGCTACACCTTC.

The chain couples TRBV5-1 to TRBJ1-1; 8 positions match TRBD1. J lost 3 bases, V lost 10 bases, and 17 bases had no gene match. Germline V gives CDR1 SGHRS, CDR2 YFSETQ. This CDR3 has 16 amino acids. CDR3 coding DNA: TGCGCCTACGACCTAACGTTCAGGGGGCACGACACTGAAGCTTTCTTT. Its translation is CAYDLTFRGHDTEAFF. The whole variable domain, filled in from reference TRBV5-1 and TRBJ1-1, reads KAGVTQTPRYLIKTRGQQVTLSCSPISGHRSVSWYQQTPGQGLQFLFEYFSETQRNKGNFPGRFSGRQFSNSRSEMNVSTLELGDSALYLCAYDLTFRGHDTEAFFGQGTRLTVV.

This rearrangement joins TRBV4-1 to TRBJ2-2; 12 nucleotides line up with TRBD1. The length of the CDR3 is 19 residues. Germline V CDR1 and CDR2: MGHRA, YSYEKL. Trimming at V came to 5 bases and at J to 7 bases, leaving 17 bases not matched to a gene. In nucleotides, the CDR3 is TGCGCCAGCAGCACAACCCTGTCCGGGACAGGGGGCGTAGTCGGGGAGCTGTTTTTT. Translation: CASSTTLSGTGGVVGELFF.

This rearrangement joins TRBV6-4 to TRBJ1-1, with 10 bases matching TRBD1. CDR1 is MRHNA, CDR2 SNTAGT, per germline. Losses at the gene ends were 4 bases for V and 4 bases for J; bases not matched to a gene: 6. The CDR3 length is 15 residues. CDR3: CASSATWTGGTEAFF. CDR3 sequence (DNA): TGTGCCAGCAGTGCCACTTGGACAGGGGGCACTGAAGCTTTCTTT.

This CDR3 is CASSSPGQIQETQYF. DNA for the CDR3: TGTGCCAGCAGTTCTCCGGGACAGATTCAAGAGACCCAGTACTTC. The chain links TRBV6-5 to TRBJ2-5; TRBD1 agrees at 7 bases. Germline CDR1 reads MNHEY; CDR2 reads SVGAGI. V dropped 4 bases and J dropped 2; count of bases not matched to a gene: 7. The CDR3 consists of 15 residues.

This clone appeared a single time. CDR3 loop: CASSPLPGNTGELFF. In DNA, the CDR3 is TGTGCCAGCTCACCACTTCCGGGGAACACCGGGGAGCTGTTTTTT. The V and J genes are TRBV18 and TRBJ2-2; D is unresolved. CDR1 and CDR2 (germline): KGHSH, LQKENI. V lost 1 base and J lost 1, with 7 bases in between. This CDR3 contains 15 residues.

The rearrangement uses TRBV12-3 or TRBV12-4 and TRBJ2-3; D is ambiguous. This CDR3 comprises 12 residues. V lost 3 bases to trimming and J lost 4 bases, with 5 bases between them. CDR3 in amino acids: CASSLSPDTQYF. Here the CDR3 DNA reads TGTGCCAGCAGTTTGTCACCAGATACGCAGTATTTT.

This sequence joins TRBV24-1 and TRBJ1-5; unclear D gene. Germline V gene sequence: CDR1 KGHDR, CDR2 SFDVKD. Trimming took off 3 bases at V and 3 bases at J, with 11 bases between the two ends. There are 15 residues in the CDR3. The CDR3 protein is CATSDAGPINQPQHF. CDR3 nucleotide sequence: TGTGCCACCAGTGATGCTGGACCGATCAATCAGCCCCAGCATTTT.

The chain carries TRBV11-3 and TRBJ2-2; D unclear. The CDR3 runs to 14 residues. Trimming removed 5 bases from V and 7 bases from J, with 14 bases in between. Germline values: CDR1 SGHNT, CDR2 YENEEA. CDR3 bases: TGTGCCAGCAGCCTCTACTTTAACGTCGGGGAGCTGTTTTTT. Its translation is CASSLYFNVGELFF.

The chain carries TRBV7-9 and TRBJ2-3; possible D gene TRBD2, 5 bases. Trimming took off 4 bases at V and 4 bases at J, with 9 bases between the two ends. CDR1 is SEHNR, CDR2 FQNEAQ, per germline (reference sequence). The CDR3 has 13 residues. DNA for the CDR3: TGTGCCAGCAGCTACCTAGCCTCAGATACGCAGTATTTT. Amino acids: CASSYLASDTQYF.

The CDR3 DNA reads TGTGCCAGCAGCTTAGAAACAGGTTACAATGAGCAGTTCTTC. Its protein is CASSLETGYNEQFF. The chain employs TRBV11-3 and TRBJ2-1; possibly TRBD1 for D (5 bases). Germline loops: CDR1 SGHNT, CDR2 YENEEA. This CDR3 spans 14 amino acids. The V and J ends lost 0 bases and 4 bases respectively, with 7 bases between them.

In this sample, this clone turned up a few times. The rearrangement uses TRBV3-1 (or the pseudogene TRBV3-2) and TRBJ1-1, with no clear D. Trimming took off 6 bases at V and 8 bases at J, with 16 bases between the two ends. Germline CDR1 and CDR2: LGHDT and YNNKEL (reference sequence). The CDR3 runs to 13 residues. The DNA for the CDR3 is TGTGCCAGCAGGGCGGTACCTACCGGAGAAGCTTTCTTT. It translates to CASRAVPTGEAFF.

The J gene is TRBJ1-2, the V gene TRBV9; D is possibly TRBD1 (6 bases). There are 16 residues in the CDR3. The V end lost 3 bases, the J end lost 8 bases, and 23 bases lay between the germline ends. CDR1 is SGDLS, CDR2 YYNGEE, per germline. This CDR3 reads CASSARRAGLGGGYTF. CDR3 bases: TGTGCCAGCAGCGCCCGAAGGGCGGGACTAGGGGGAGGCTACACCTTC.

The chain links TRBV7-2 to TRBJ2-5, with 11 bases fitting TRBD1. The CDR3 contains 17 residues. Germline values: CDR1 SGHTA, CDR2 FQGNSA. V lost 1 base to trimming and J lost 4 bases; unmatched junction nucleotides: 8. The CDR3: CASSLVSWTGGGETQYF. DNA of the CDR3: TGTGCCAGCAGCTTAGTCTCCTGGACAGGGGGCGGAGAGACCCAGTACTTC.

To note about this clone: The sample carries other DNA sequences with the same CDR3. V usage is TRBV5-5 and J usage is TRBJ2-2; 7 bases match TRBD1. V trimming: 3 bases; J trimming: 1 base; junction bases outside the gene matches: 3. Germline CDR1 SGHKS, CDR2 YYEKEE (reference sequence). The CDR3 runs 15 residues. The CDR3 nucleotides read TGTGCCAGCAGCTCCGGACAGGAGAACACCGGGGAGCTGTTTTTT. Its translation is CASSSGQENTGELFF.

The V call is TRBV7-2, the J call TRBJ2-4; no clear D. The CDR3 is 14 residues long. V lost 1 base and J lost 5, with 9 bases in between. The germline CDR1 and CDR2 sequences are SGHTA and FQGNSA. DNA of the CDR3: TGTGCCAGCAGCTTAGGCAGACATCAAAACATTCAGTACTTC. This codes for CASSLGRHQNIQYF. Full variable domain (missing parts from reference TRBV7-2 and TRBJ2-4): GAGVSQSPSNKVTEKGKDVELRCDPISGHTALYWYRQSLGQGLEFLIYFQGNSAPDKSGLPSDRFSAERTGGSVSTLTIQRTQQEDSAVYLCASSLGRHQNIQYFGAGTRLSVL.